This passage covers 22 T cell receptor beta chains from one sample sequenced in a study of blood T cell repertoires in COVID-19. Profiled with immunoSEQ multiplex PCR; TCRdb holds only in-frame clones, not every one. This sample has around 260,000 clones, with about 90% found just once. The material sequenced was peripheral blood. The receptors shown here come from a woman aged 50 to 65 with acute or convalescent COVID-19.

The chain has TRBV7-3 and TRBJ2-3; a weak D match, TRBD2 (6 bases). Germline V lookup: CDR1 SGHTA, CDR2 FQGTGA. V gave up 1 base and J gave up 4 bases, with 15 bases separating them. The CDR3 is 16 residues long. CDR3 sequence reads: CASSLKAGLGADTQYF. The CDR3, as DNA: TGTGCCAGCAGCTTAAAGGCGGGACTCGGGGCAGATACGCAGTATTTT. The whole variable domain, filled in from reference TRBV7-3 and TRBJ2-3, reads GAGVSQTPSNKVTEKGKYVELRCDPISGHTALYWYRQSLGQGPEFLIYFQGTGAADDSGLPNDRFFAVRPEGSVSTLKIQRTERGDSAVYLCASSLKAGLGADTQYFGPGTRLTVL.

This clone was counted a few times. CDR3 sequence reads: CAISPSGVGNTEAFF. In nucleotides, the CDR3 is TGTGCCATCAGTCCTTCAGGGGTGGGGAACACTGAAGCTTTCTTT. J is TRBJ1-1 and V is TRBV10-3; perhaps TRBD1 as D (6 bases). The CDR3 runs 15 residues. The V end was cut by 5 bases, the J end by 1 base, with 14 bases between. CDR1 and CDR2 (germline): ENHRY, SYGVKD.

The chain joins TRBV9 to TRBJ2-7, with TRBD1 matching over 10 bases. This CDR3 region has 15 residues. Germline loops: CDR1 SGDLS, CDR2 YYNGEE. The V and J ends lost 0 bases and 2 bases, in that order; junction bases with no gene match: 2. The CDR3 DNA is TGTGCCAGCAGCGTAGTCGGACAGGGGGCCTACGAGCAGTACTTC. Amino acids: CASSVVGQGAYEQYF.

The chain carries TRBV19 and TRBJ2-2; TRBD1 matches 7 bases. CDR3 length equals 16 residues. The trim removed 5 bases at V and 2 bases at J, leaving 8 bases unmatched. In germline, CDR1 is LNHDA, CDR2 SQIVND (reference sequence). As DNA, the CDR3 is TGTGCCAGTAGTCCCCGACAGGGTGGCAACACCGGGGAGCTGTTTTTT. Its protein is CASSPRQGGNTGELFF.

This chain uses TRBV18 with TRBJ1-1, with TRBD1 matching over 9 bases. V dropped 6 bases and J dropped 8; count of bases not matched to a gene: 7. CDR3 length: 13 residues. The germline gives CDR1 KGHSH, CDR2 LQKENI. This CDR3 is CASSLQGAEEAFF. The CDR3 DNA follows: TGTGCCAGCTCGTTACAGGGGGCCGAAGAAGCTTTCTTT.

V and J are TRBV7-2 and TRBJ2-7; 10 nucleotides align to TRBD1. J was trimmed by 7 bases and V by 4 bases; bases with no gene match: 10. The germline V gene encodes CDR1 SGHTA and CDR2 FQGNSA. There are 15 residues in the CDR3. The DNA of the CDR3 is TGTGCCAGCAGCTCGTGGGACAGGGGATCTGGGGAGCAGTACTTC. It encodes CASSSWDRGSGEQYF.

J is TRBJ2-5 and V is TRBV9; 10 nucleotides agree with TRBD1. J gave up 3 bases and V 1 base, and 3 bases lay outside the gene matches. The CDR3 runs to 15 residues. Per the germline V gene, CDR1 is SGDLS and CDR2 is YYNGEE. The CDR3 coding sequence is TGTGCCAGCAGCGTACTAGGGACAGGGGAAGAGACCCAGTACTTC. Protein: CASSVLGTGEETQYF. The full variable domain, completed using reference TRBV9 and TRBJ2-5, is DSGVTQTPKHLITATGQRVTLRCSPRSGDLSVYWYQQSLDQGLQFLIQYYNGEERAKGNILERFSAQQFPDLHSELNLSSLELGDSALYFCASSVLGTGEETQYFGPGTRLLVL.

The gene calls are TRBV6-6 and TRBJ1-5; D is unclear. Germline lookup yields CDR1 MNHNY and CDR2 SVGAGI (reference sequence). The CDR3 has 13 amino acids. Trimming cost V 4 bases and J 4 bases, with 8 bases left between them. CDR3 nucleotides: TGTGCCAGCAGTTCCAGGCAGAATCAGCCCCAGCATTTT. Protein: CASSSRQNQPQHF.

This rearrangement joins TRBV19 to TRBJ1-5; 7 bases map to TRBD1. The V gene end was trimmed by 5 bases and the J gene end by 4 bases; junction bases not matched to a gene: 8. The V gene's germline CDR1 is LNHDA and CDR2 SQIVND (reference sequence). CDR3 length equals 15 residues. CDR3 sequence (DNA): TGTGCCAGTAGTCCCCGGGACAGACGGAATCAGCCCCAGCATTTT. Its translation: CASSPRDRRNQPQHF.

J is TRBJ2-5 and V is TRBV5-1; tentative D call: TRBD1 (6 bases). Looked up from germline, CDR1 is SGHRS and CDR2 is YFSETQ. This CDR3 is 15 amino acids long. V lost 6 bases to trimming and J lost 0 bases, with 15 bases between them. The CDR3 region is CASTSQGIYQETQYF. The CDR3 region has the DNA TGCGCCAGCACCTCACAGGGTATCTACCAAGAGACCCAGTACTTC.

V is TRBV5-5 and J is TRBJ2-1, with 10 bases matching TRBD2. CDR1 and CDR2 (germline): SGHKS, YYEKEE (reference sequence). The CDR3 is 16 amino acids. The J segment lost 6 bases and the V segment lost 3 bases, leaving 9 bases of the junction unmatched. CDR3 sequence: CASSWNPSGSFNEQFF. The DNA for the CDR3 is TGTGCCAGCAGCTGGAACCCTAGCGGGAGTTTCAATGAGCAGTTCTTC. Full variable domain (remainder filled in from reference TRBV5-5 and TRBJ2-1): DAGVTQSPTHLIKTRGQQVTLRCSPISGHKSVSWYQQVLGQGPQFIFQYYEKEERGRGNFPDRFSARQFPNYSSELNVNALLLGDSALYLCASSWNPSGSFNEQFFGPGTRLTVL.

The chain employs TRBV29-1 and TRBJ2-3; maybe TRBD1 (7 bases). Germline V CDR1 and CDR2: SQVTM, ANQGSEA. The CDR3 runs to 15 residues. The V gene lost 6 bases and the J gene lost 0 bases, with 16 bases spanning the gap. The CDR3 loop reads CSVSAGQTSTDTQYF. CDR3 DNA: TGCAGCGTGAGCGCGGGACAGACGAGCACAGATACGCAGTATTTT.

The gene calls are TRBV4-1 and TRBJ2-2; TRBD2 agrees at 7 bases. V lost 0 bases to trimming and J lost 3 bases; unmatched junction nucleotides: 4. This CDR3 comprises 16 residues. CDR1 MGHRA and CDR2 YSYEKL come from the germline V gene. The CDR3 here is CASSQDAGVHTGELFF. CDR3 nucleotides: TGCGCCAGCAGCCAAGATGCGGGGGTACACACCGGGGAGCTGTTTTTT.

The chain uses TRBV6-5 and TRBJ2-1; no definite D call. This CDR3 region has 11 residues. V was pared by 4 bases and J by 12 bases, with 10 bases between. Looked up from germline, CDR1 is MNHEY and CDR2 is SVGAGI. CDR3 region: CASSSLYGQFF. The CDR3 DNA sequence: TGTGCCAGCAGTTCGTTGTACGGGCAGTTCTTC.

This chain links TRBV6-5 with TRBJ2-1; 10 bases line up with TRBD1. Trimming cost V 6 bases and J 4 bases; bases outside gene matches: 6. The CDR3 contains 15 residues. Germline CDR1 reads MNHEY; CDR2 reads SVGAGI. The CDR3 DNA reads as TGTGCCAGCAGCCCGGGACAGGGGTCTTACAATGAGCAGTTCTTC. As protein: CASSPGQGSYNEQFF.

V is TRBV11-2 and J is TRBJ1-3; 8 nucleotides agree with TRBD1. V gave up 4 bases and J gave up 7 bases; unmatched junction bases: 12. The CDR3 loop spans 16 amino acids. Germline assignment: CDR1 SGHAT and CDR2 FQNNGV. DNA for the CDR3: TGTGCCAGCAGCTCCACGGACAGGGCTTCCCAGAACACCATATATTTT. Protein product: CASSSTDRASQNTIYF.

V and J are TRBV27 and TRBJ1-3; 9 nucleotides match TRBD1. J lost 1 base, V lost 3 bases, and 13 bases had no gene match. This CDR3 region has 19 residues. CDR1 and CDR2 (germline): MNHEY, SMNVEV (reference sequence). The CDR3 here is CASSFSGQGTLRSGNTIYF. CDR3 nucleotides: TGTGCCAGCAGTTTTTCAGGACAGGGGACACTCCGGTCTGGAAACACCATATATTTT.

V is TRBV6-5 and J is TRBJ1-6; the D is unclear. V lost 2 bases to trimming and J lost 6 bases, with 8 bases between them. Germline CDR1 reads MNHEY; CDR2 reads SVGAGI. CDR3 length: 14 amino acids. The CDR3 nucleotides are TGTGCCAGCAGTTACGAGCCTTTTAATTCACCCCTCCACTTT. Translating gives CASSYEPFNSPLHF.

The CDR3 protein is CASKALGAEAFF. CDR3 nucleotides: TGTGCCAGCAAAGCTTTAGGGGCCGAAGCTTTCTTT. This sequence joins TRBV12-3 or TRBV12-4 and TRBJ1-1; weak D call: TRBD1 (5 bases). V dropped 7 bases and J dropped 8 bases, with 14 bases sitting between them. This CDR3 contains 12 residues.

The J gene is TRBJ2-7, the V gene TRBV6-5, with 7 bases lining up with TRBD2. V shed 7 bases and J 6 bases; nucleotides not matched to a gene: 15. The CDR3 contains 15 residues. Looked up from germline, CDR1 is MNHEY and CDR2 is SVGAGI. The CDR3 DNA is TGTGCCAGCACCACGACCCCGCCGCCGGGGGGCGAGCAGTACTTC. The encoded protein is CASTTTPPPGGEQYF.

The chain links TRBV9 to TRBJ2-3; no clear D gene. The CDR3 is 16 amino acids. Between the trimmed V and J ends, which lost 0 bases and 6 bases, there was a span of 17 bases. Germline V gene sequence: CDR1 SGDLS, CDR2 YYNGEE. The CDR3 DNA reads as TGTGCCAGCAGCGTAGGGGCCTTAGTAGTCGCCGATACGCAGTATTTT. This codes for CASSVGALVVADTQYF.

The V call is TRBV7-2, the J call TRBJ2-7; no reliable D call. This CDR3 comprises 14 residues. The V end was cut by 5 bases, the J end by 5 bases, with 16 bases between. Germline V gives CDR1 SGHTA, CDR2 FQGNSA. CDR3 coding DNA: TGTGCCAGCAGCCGTCAGGCGTTGAACCACGAGCAGTACTTC. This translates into CASSRQALNHEQYF. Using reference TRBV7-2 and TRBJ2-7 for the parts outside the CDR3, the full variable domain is GAGVSQSPSNKVTEKGKDVELRCDPISGHTALYWYRQSLGQGLEFLIYFQGNSAPDKSGLPSDRFSAERTGGSVSTLTIQRTQQEDSAVYLCASSRQALNHEQYFGPGTRLTVT.